This is a list of T cell receptor beta chains from one sample in a study of radiotherapy plus CTLA-4 blockade in lung cancer. Libraries were prepared by immunoSEQ multiplex PCR; TCRdb keeps only in-frame clonotypes and omits some of them. The sample carries about 77,000 clones, roughly 69% recorded once. Source: peripheral blood, taken from a patient treated with radiotherapy plus ipilimumab. The receptors shown here come from a human donor with non-small cell lung cancer whose response to radiotherapy plus ipilimumab could not be evaluated. Both conserved end residues are part of each CDR3. The order of the fields is V gene, clone size, J gene, D gene, CDR3 DNA, CDR3 protein. The D gene is left open where the match is weak. Expanded clones get a size class; other rows say once, few or many, or leave the size out.

v_call: TRBV7-8
clone_size: .
j_call: TRBJ2-1
d_call: .
cdr3_nt: TGTGCCAGCAGCTTAGACAGGATCGGCGGTGAGCAGTTCTTC
cdr3_aa: CASSLDRIGGEQFF

v_call: TRBV7-2
clone_size: .
j_call: TRBJ2-5
d_call: .
cdr3_nt: TGTGCCAGCAGCTTATCCGGGATCGGGGAGACCCAGTACTTC
cdr3_aa: CASSLSGIGETQYF

v_call: TRBV7-9
clone_size: .
j_call: TRBJ2-7
d_call: .
cdr3_nt: TGTGCCAGCAGCGTAGGACCTCGGGACACGGGATACGAGCAGTACTTC
cdr3_aa: CASSVGPRDTGYEQYF

v_call: TRBV5-1
clone_size: .
j_call: TRBJ2-3
d_call: .
cdr3_nt: TGCGCCAGCAGCTTGGCGGGCAGGGTTGAAGATACGCAGTATTTT
cdr3_aa: CASSLAGRVEDTQYF

v_call: TRBV30
clone_size: .
j_call: TRBJ2-3
d_call: .
cdr3_nt: TGTGCCTGGGCAGGGTCCCCAGATACGCAGTATTTT
cdr3_aa: CAWAGSPDTQYF

v_call: TRBV5-1
clone_size: once
j_call: TRBJ1-4
d_call: TRBD1
cdr3_nt: TGCGCCAGCAGCTTGGAGGGACAGAATAATGAAAAACTGTTTTTT
cdr3_aa: CASSLEGQNNEKLFF

v_call: TRBV5-1
clone_size: .
j_call: TRBJ2-7
d_call: .
cdr3_nt: TGCGCCAGCAGCTTTTCCACTAGAGGCGATGGGTCCGAGCAGTACTTC
cdr3_aa: CASSFSTRGDGSEQYF

v_call: TRBV10-1
clone_size: once
j_call: TRBJ2-3
d_call: TRBD1
cdr3_nt: TGCGCCAGCAGTGGGACAGGGGATAATACGCAGTATTTT
cdr3_aa: CASSGTGDNTQYF

v_call: TRBV28
clone_size: few
j_call: TRBJ2-3
d_call: .
cdr3_nt: TGTGCCAGCAGTTTATATTCTAGCGTGCCAGATACGCAGTATTTT
cdr3_aa: CASSLYSSVPDTQYF

v_call: TRBV29-1
clone_size: .
j_call: TRBJ1-4
d_call: TRBD1
cdr3_nt: TGCAGCGCGCGACCAAGGGACAGGGGTGAAAAACTGTTTTTT
cdr3_aa: CSARPRDRGEKLFF

v_call: TRBV2
clone_size: .
j_call: TRBJ2-7
d_call: .
cdr3_nt: TGTGCCAGCAGCATACTCTGGGGAGGCAAATCCGAGCAGTACTTC
cdr3_aa: CASSILWGGKSEQYF

v_call: TRBV30
clone_size: .
j_call: TRBJ1-2
d_call: .
cdr3_nt: TGTGCCTGGAGCAAAAATCCCAGGGGTAGCTACACCTTC
cdr3_aa: CAWSKNPRGSYTF

v_call: TRBV10-3
clone_size: .
j_call: TRBJ2-3
d_call: .
cdr3_nt: TGTGCCATCAGTGAGTTCGAGGAGCACACAGATACGCAGTATTTT
cdr3_aa: CAISEFEEHTDTQYF

v_call: TRBV30
clone_size: .
j_call: TRBJ2-1
d_call: TRBD1
cdr3_nt: TGTGCCTGGAGTGTACCAGGCAGGGGGCGCTTGTATGAGCAGTTCTTC
cdr3_aa: CAWSVPGRGRLYEQFF

v_call: TRBV5-8
clone_size: .
j_call: TRBJ2-7
d_call: TRBD1
cdr3_nt: TGTGCCAGCAGCCCCCGCCGGACAGGAACCTACGAGCAGTACTTC
cdr3_aa: CASSPRRTGTYEQYF

v_call: TRBV9
clone_size: .
j_call: TRBJ2-2
d_call: TRBD2
cdr3_nt: TGTGCCAGCAGCGTAAGGGCGGGGGGGCCGTCCGGGGAGCTGTTTTTT
cdr3_aa: CASSVRAGGPSGELFF

v_call: TRBV2
clone_size: .
j_call: TRBJ1-4
d_call: .
cdr3_nt: TGTGCCAGCAGACTTCGAGGGGGGGTTGAAAAACTGTTTTTT
cdr3_aa: CASRLRGGVEKLFF

v_call: TRBV18
clone_size: .
j_call: TRBJ2-5
d_call: .
cdr3_nt: TGTGCCAGCTCACCACGCTTGTCAGGAGGGAGTGGAGAGACCCAGTACTTC
cdr3_aa: CASSPRLSGGSGETQYF

v_call: TRBV7-9
clone_size: .
j_call: TRBJ2-1
d_call: TRBD2
cdr3_nt: TGTGCCAGCAGCCTGACTAGCGGGGGGACTAATGAGCAGTTCTTC
cdr3_aa: CASSLTSGGTNEQFF

v_call: TRBV5-1
clone_size: .
j_call: TRBJ2-3
d_call: .
cdr3_nt: TGCGCCAGCAGCTTGGACGGGAGCACAGATACGCAGTATTTT
cdr3_aa: CASSLDGSTDTQYF

v_call: TRBV7-9
clone_size: .
j_call: TRBJ2-3
d_call: .
cdr3_nt: TGTGCCAGCAGCCACTTCGGAGGGCCAGATACGCAGTATTTT
cdr3_aa: CASSHFGGPDTQYF

v_call: TRBV5-1
clone_size: .
j_call: TRBJ2-1
d_call: .
cdr3_nt: TGCGCCAGCAGCCAGCAGGGGACAGCGGGTCCGGACAATGAGCAGTTCTTC
cdr3_aa: CASSQQGTAGPDNEQFF

v_call: TRBV5-6
clone_size: .
j_call: TRBJ1-2
d_call: TRBD1
cdr3_nt: TGTGCCAGCAGCTTGGCGGGACAGGCAAATGGCTACACCTTC
cdr3_aa: CASSLAGQANGYTF

v_call: TRBV7-2
clone_size: once
j_call: TRBJ2-3
d_call: .
cdr3_nt: TGTGCCAGCAGAAATAGCTATTCTAGCACAGATACGCAGTATTTT
cdr3_aa: CASRNSYSSTDTQYF

v_call: TRBV7-6
clone_size: .
j_call: TRBJ2-3
d_call: TRBD2
cdr3_nt: TGTGCCAGCGGCTCACCTTCCGGGAGGGCCGGAGATACGCAGTATTTT
cdr3_aa: CASGSPSGRAGDTQYF

v_call: TRBV28
clone_size: .
j_call: TRBJ2-3
d_call: TRBD2
cdr3_nt: TGTGCCAGCAGTTTATGGGGATATGAAACTAGCGGGGGCTCCACAGATACGCAGTATTTT
cdr3_aa: CASSLWGYETSGGSTDTQYF

v_call: TRBV18
clone_size: .
j_call: TRBJ2-2
d_call: TRBD1
cdr3_nt: TGTGCCAGCTCACCAGGGACAGCAAACACCGGGGAGCTGTTTTTT
cdr3_aa: CASSPGTANTGELFF

v_call: TRBV4-2
clone_size: few
j_call: TRBJ1-3
d_call: .
cdr3_nt: TGTGCCAGCAGCCAACCACAGGGCGTTTATGGAAACACCATATATTTT
cdr3_aa: CASSQPQGVYGNTIYF

v_call: TRBV6-1
clone_size: .
j_call: TRBJ2-1
d_call: TRBD2
cdr3_nt: TGTGCCAGCAGTGAAAATGGGGCTAGCGGTTACAATGAGCAGTTCTTC
cdr3_aa: CASSENGASGYNEQFF

v_call: TRBV7-2
clone_size: few
j_call: TRBJ1-2
d_call: TRBD1
cdr3_nt: TGTGCCAGCAGCACCAGGGACAGGGCGAGTGGCTACACCTTC
cdr3_aa: CASSTRDRASGYTF

v_call: TRBV29-1
clone_size: .
j_call: TRBJ2-3
d_call: .
cdr3_nt: TGCAGCGTTGATGAACAGGACAGTAGCACAGATACGCAGTATTTT
cdr3_aa: CSVDEQDSSTDTQYF

v_call: TRBV7-2
clone_size: .
j_call: TRBJ2-7
d_call: .
cdr3_nt: TGTGCCAGCAGCCCACAGCCCTCCTACGAGCAGTACTTC
cdr3_aa: CASSPQPSYEQYF

v_call: TRBV9
clone_size: .
j_call: TRBJ1-2
d_call: TRBD1
cdr3_nt: TGTGCCAGCAGCTCACAGGGGGTGTCCGACTATGGCTACACCTTC
cdr3_aa: CASSSQGVSDYGYTF

v_call: TRBV10-2
clone_size: .
j_call: TRBJ2-7
d_call: TRBD2
cdr3_nt: TGCGCCAGCTTTAGCGGGAGTTACGAGCAGTACTTC
cdr3_aa: CASFSGSYEQYF

v_call: TRBV19
clone_size: .
j_call: TRBJ2-3
d_call: .
cdr3_nt: TGTGCCAGTAGTCCTTCTAGTGGGGCGGATACGCAGTATTTT
cdr3_aa: CASSPSSGADTQYF